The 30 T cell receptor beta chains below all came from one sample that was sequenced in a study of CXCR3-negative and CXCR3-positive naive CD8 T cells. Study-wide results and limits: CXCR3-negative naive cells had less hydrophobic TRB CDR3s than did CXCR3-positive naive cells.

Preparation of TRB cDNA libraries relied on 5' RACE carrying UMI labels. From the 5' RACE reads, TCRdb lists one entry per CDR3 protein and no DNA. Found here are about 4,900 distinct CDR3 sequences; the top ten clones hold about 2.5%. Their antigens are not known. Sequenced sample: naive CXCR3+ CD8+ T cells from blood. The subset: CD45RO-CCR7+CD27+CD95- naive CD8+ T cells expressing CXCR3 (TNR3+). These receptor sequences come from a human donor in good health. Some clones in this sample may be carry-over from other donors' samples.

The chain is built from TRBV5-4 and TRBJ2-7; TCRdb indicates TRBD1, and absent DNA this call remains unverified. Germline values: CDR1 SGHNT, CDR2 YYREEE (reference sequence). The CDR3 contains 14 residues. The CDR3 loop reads CASSTGQVSYEQYF.

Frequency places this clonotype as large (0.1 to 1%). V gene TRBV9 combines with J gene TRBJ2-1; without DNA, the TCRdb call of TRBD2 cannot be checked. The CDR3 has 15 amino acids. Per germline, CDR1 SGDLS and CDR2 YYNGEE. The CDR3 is CASSPSQREGPEQFF. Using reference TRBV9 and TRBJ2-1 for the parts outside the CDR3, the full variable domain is DSGVTQTPKHLITATGQRVTLRCSPRSGDLSVYWYQQSLDQGLQFLIQYYNGEERAKGNILERFSAQQFPDLHSELNLSSLELGDSALYFCASSPSQREGPEQFFGPGTRLTVL.

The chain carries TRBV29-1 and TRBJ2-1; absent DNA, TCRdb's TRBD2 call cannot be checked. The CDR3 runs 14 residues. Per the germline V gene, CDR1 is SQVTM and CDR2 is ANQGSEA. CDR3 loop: CSVVGLGTYNEQFF.

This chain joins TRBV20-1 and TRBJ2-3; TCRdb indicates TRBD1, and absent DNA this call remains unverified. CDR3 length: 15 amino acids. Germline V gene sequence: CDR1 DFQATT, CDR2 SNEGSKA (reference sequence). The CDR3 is CSAISPPGVAHPQYF.

The CDR3 here is CASSHGTDSYEQYF. This chain links TRBV12-3 or TRBV12-4 with TRBJ2-7; TCRdb's D call, TRBD1, is unchecked because there is no DNA. There are 14 residues in the CDR3.

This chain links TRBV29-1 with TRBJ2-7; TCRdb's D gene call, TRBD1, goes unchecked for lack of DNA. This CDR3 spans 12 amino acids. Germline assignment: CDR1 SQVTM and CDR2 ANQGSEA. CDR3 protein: CSPGQGAYEQYF.

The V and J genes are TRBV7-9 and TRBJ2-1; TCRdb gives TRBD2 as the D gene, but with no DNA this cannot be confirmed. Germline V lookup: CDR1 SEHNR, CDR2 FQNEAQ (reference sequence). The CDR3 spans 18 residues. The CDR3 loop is CASSLTTLGLAGVNEQFF.

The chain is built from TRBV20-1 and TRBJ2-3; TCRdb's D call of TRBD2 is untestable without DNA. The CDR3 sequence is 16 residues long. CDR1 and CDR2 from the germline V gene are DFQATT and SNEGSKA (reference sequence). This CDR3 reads CSARDFGLADTDTQYF.

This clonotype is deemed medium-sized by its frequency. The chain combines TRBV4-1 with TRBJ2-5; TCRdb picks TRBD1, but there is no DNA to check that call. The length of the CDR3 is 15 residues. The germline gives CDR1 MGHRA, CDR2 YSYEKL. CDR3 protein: CASSQLPGGGETQYF.

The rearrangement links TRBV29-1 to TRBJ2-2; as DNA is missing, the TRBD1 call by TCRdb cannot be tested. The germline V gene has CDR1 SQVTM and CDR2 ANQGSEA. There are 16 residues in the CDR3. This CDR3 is CSGVERDRGGTGELFF.

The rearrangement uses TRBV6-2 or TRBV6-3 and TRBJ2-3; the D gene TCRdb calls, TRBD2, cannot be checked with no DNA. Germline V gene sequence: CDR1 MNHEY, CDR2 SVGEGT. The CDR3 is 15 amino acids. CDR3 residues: CASSDIAESTDTQYF.

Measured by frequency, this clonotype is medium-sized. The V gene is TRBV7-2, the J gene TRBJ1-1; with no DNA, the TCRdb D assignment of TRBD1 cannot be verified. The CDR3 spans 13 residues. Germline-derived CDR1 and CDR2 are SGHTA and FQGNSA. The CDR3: CASSYRAETEAFF.

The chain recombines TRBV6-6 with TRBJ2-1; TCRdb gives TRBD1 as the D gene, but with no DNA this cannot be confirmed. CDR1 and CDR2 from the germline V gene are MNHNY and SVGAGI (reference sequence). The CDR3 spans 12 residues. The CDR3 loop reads CASSLARGEQFF.

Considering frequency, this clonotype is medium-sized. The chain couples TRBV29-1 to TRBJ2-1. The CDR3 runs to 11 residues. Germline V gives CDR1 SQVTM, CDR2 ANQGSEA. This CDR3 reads CSVVGEGEQFF.

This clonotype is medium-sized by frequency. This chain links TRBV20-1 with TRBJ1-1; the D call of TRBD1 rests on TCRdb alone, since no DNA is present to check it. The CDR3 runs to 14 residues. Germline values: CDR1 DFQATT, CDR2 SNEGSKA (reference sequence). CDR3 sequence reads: CSARDLGGRTEAFF.

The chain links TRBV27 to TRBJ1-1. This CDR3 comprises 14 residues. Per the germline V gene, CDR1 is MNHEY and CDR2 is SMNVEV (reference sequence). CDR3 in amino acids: CASSYMTDGAEAFF.

The CDR3: CSAEGWSYEQYF. The chain employs TRBV29-1 and TRBJ2-7. There are 12 residues in the CDR3. Germline CDR1 reads SQVTM; CDR2 reads ANQGSEA.

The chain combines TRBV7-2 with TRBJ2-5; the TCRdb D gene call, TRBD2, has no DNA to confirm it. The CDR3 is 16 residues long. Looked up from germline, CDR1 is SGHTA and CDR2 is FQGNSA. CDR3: CASSQSPRKWSETQYF.

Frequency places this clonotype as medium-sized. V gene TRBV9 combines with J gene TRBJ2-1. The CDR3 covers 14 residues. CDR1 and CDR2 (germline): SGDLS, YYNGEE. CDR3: CASSVTAGYNEQFF.

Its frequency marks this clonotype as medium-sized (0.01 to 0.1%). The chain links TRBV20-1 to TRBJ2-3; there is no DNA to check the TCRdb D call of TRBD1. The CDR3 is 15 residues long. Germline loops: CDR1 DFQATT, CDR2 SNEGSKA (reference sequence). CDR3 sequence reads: CSAQSGTGDTDTQYF.

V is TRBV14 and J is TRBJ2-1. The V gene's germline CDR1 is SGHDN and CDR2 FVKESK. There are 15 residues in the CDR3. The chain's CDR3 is CASSQTMNWPNEQFF.

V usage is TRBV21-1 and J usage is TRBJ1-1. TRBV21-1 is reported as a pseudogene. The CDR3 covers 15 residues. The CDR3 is CASSKKNESLAEAFF.

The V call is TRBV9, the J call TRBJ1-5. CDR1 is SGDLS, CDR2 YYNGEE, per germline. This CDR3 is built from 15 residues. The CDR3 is CASSPGSSLNQPQHF.

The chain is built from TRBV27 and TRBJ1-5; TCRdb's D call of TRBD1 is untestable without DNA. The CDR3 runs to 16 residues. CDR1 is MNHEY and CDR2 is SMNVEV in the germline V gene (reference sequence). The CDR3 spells CASSFLSDPGDQTQHF.

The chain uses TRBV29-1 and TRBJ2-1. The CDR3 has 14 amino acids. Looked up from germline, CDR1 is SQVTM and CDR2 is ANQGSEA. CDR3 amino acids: CSGLTGSSYNEQFF.

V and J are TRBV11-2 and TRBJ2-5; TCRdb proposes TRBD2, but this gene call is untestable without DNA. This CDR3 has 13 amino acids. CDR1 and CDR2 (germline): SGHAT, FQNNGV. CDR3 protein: CASSLTPVETQYF.

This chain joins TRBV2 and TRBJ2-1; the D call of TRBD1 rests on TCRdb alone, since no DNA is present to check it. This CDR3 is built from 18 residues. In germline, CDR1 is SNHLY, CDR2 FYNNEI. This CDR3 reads CASSDTGGPTSSYNEQFF.

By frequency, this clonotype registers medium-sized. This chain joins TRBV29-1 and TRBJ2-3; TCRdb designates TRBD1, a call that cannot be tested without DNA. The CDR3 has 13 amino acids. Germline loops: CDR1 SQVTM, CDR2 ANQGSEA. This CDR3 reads CSVDGGGIDTQYF.

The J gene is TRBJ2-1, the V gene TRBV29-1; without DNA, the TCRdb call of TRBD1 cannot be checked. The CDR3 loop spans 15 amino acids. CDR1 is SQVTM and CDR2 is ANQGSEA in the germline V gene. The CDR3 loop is CSGDGTASSYNEQFF.

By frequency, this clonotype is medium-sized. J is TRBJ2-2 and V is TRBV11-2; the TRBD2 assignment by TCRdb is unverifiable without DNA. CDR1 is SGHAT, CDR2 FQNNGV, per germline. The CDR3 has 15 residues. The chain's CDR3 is CASNPLGTGRGELFF.